This T cell receptor beta chain was documented in a study of CD8 T cells in Susac syndrome. RNA, at about 0.5 to 1 ug, was reverse transcribed with random hexamers. MiXCR was run by TCRdb on the immunoSEQ multiplex PCR reads, yielding one entry per CDR3 protein. The sample records approximately 100,000 distinct CDR3 sequences, around 92% being singletons. Germline CDR1 reads SGHTA; CDR2 reads FQGNSA. This CDR3 spans 15 amino acids. Deletions cut 7 bases from V and 0 bases from J, with 12 bases between. The source material was CD8+ T cells from PBMCs. The rearrangement uses TRBV7-2 and TRBJ1-4; D gene ambiguous. The origin of this receptor is a human donor in good health. The CDR3 loop reads CASTLLGTTNEKLFF. The DNA of the CDR3 is TGTGCCAGCACCCTCCTGGGCACAACTAATGAAAAACTGTTTTTT. The whole variable domain, remainder taken from reference TRBV7-2 and TRBJ1-4, is GAGVSQSPSNKVTEKGKDVELRCDPISGHTALYWYRQSLGQGLEFLIYFQGNSAPDKSGLPSDRFSAERTGGSVSTLTIQRTQQEDSAVYLCASTLLGTTNEKLFFGSGTQLSVL.